These T cell receptor beta chains were read from a single sample in a study of T cell changes during pregnancy in multiple sclerosis. Produced via immunoSEQ multiplex PCR; TCRdb's table is partial and in-frame only. There are approximately 40,000 clones in the sample; roughly 90% occur only once, and roughly 0.55% lies in the top ten. Sequencing was performed on CD4+ T cells from peripheral blood mononuclear cells, taken in the third trimester of pregnancy. The receptors derive from a female donor with multiple sclerosis, enrolled in a pregnancy study. CDR3s include the opening cysteine and the closing phenylalanine or tryptophan. D genes are given only for firm matches. Rows may omit the clone size; those that give it use once, few, many or a size class.

v_gene: TRBV2; j_gene: TRBJ2-7; d_gene: TRBD1; abundance: once; CDR3nt: TGTGCCAGCAGACAGGACAGGGGCGAGCAGTACTTC; CDR3aa: CASRQDRGEQYF
v_gene: TRBV12-2; j_gene: TRBJ2-7; d_gene: .; abundance: .; CDR3nt: TGTGCAAGTCGCAGATATTCCCCGTACAGGGAACCCTACGAGCAGTACTTC; CDR3aa: CASRRYSPYREPYEQYF
v_gene: TRBV20-1; j_gene: TRBJ2-7; d_gene: .; abundance: .; CDR3nt: TGCAGTGCTAGAGATCATTACGAGCAGTACTTC; CDR3aa: CSARDHYEQYF
v_gene: TRBV4-3; j_gene: TRBJ2-5; d_gene: TRBD2; abundance: once; CDR3nt: TGCGCCAGCAGCCAAGAGACTAGCGGGAAAGAGACCCAGTACTTC; CDR3aa: CASSQETSGKETQYF
v_gene: TRBV5-5; j_gene: TRBJ2-7; d_gene: .; abundance: .; CDR3nt: TGTGCCAGCAGCTTCAGTGGGAGTTGGAGGGTCCCCGTCTCCTACGAGCAGTACTTC; CDR3aa: CASSFSGSWRVPVSYEQYF
v_gene: TRBV5-1; j_gene: TRBJ2-1; d_gene: TRBD2; abundance: .; CDR3nt: TGCGCCAGCAGCCCTCTCGGACTAGCGGGAATCCATGAGCAGTTCTTC; CDR3aa: CASSPLGLAGIHEQFF
v_gene: TRBV28; j_gene: TRBJ2-1; d_gene: TRBD2; abundance: once; CDR3nt: TGTGCCAGCAGCCCTACTAGCGGCTACAATGAGCAGTTCTTC; CDR3aa: CASSPTSGYNEQFF
v_gene: TRBV6-6; j_gene: TRBJ1-4; d_gene: TRBD1; abundance: .; CDR3nt: TGTGCCAGCAAGACAGGGGGTGAAAAACTGTTTTTT; CDR3aa: CASKTGGEKLFF
v_gene: TRBV5-4; j_gene: TRBJ2-1; d_gene: TRBD2; abundance: .; CDR3nt: TGTGCCAGCAGAACTGGTAGCGGGAAGGATGAGCAGTTCTTC; CDR3aa: CASRTGSGKDEQFF
v_gene: TRBV10-2; j_gene: TRBJ2-4; d_gene: TRBD1; abundance: .; CDR3nt: TGCGCCAGCAGAGGAGGACAGGGGGCTTCCAAAAACATTCAGTACTTC; CDR3aa: CASRGGQGASKNIQYF
v_gene: TRBV28; j_gene: TRBJ2-1; d_gene: TRBD2; abundance: .; CDR3nt: TGTGCCAGCAACCTTGGGACTAGCGAGGGTGAGCAGTTCTTC; CDR3aa: CASNLGTSEGEQFF
v_gene: TRBV4-3; j_gene: TRBJ2-1; d_gene: TRBD2; abundance: .; CDR3nt: TGCGCCAGCAGCCAAGAACGAAAGACTAGCGGGAGGGGTGAGCAGTTCTTC; CDR3aa: CASSQERKTSGRGEQFF
v_gene: TRBV9; j_gene: TRBJ2-2; d_gene: .; abundance: .; CDR3nt: TGTGCCAGCAGCGCCTTAATAGGGGAGCTGTTTTTT; CDR3aa: CASSALIGELFF
v_gene: TRBV10-2; j_gene: TRBJ2-7; d_gene: .; abundance: once; CDR3nt: TGCGCCAGTAGCGGAGGTTACGAGCAGTACTTC; CDR3aa: CASSGGYEQYF
v_gene: TRBV2; j_gene: TRBJ2-2; d_gene: TRBD2; abundance: .; CDR3nt: TGTGCCAGCAACCCGCTAGCGGGCTCTAACACCGGGGAGCTGTTTTTT; CDR3aa: CASNPLAGSNTGELFF
v_gene: TRBV28; j_gene: TRBJ2-1; d_gene: TRBD2; abundance: .; CDR3nt: TGTGCCAGCAGTATCGGGACTAGCCTTGGTGAGCAGTTCTTC; CDR3aa: CASSIGTSLGEQFF
v_gene: TRBV19; j_gene: TRBJ2-7; d_gene: .; abundance: .; CDR3nt: TGTGCCAGTAGTATTGTGGAGGGGTCCTACGAGCAGTACTTC; CDR3aa: CASSIVEGSYEQYF
v_gene: TRBV6-5; j_gene: TRBJ2-1; d_gene: TRBD2; abundance: .; CDR3nt: TGTGCCAGCAGTTTCCGGACTAGCGGGAGGGCCGCTGAGCAGTTCTTC; CDR3aa: CASSFRTSGRAAEQFF
v_gene: TRBV15; j_gene: TRBJ1-1; d_gene: TRBD1; abundance: .; CDR3nt: TGTGCCACCAGCGGGGACAGGGTGCGCACTGAAGCTTTCTTT; CDR3aa: CATSGDRVRTEAFF
v_gene: TRBV5-6; j_gene: TRBJ2-5; d_gene: TRBD2; abundance: .; CDR3nt: TGTGCCAGCAGCTTGGGACTAGCGGGAGCGGAGACCCAGTACTTC; CDR3aa: CASSLGLAGAETQYF
v_gene: TRBV19; j_gene: TRBJ1-2; d_gene: TRBD1; abundance: .; CDR3nt: TGTGCCAGTAGGACAGGGGGCCCGAGCTATGGCTACACCTTC; CDR3aa: CASRTGGPSYGYTF
v_gene: TRBV11-2; j_gene: TRBJ2-7; d_gene: .; abundance: .; CDR3nt: TGTGCCAGCAGCCTTTTAGACTACGAGCAGTACTTC; CDR3aa: CASSLLDYEQYF
v_gene: TRBV27; j_gene: TRBJ2-2; d_gene: .; abundance: .; CDR3nt: TGTGCCAGCAGTTTTTGGACTATGGGCACCGGGGAGCTGTTTTTT; CDR3aa: CASSFWTMGTGELFF
v_gene: TRBV6-6; j_gene: TRBJ1-2; d_gene: TRBD1; abundance: .; CDR3nt: TGTGCCAGCAGTCCAGGACAGGGTCGGTACACCTTC; CDR3aa: CASSPGQGRYTF
v_gene: TRBV18; j_gene: TRBJ2-1; d_gene: TRBD2; abundance: .; CDR3nt: TGTGCCAGCTCACGGATTGGGGCGGGAGAAATTGAGCAGTTCTTC; CDR3aa: CASSRIGAGEIEQFF
v_gene: TRBV5-1; j_gene: TRBJ2-5; d_gene: .; abundance: .; CDR3nt: TGCGCCAGCAGCTGGACCGGGACTGAAGAGACCCAGTACTTC; CDR3aa: CASSWTGTEETQYF
v_gene: TRBV19; j_gene: TRBJ1-2; d_gene: .; abundance: .; CDR3nt: TGTGCCAGTAGTACCCCACGATGGGGGGAGCATGGCTACACCTTC; CDR3aa: CASSTPRWGEHGYTF
v_gene: TRBV7-8; j_gene: TRBJ2-7; d_gene: TRBD2; abundance: .; CDR3nt: TGTGCCCGACGGACTAGGACAAACGAGCAGTACTTC; CDR3aa: CARRTRTNEQYF
v_gene: TRBV28; j_gene: TRBJ2-3; d_gene: .; abundance: .; CDR3nt: TGTGCCAGCAGTCCCCGGGGAACTTCAGATACGCAGTATTTT; CDR3aa: CASSPRGTSDTQYF
v_gene: TRBV7-2; j_gene: TRBJ1-4; d_gene: .; abundance: once; CDR3nt: TGTGCCAGCAGCCCGACAGGACCAACTAATGAAAAACTGTTTTTT; CDR3aa: CASSPTGPTNEKLFF
v_gene: TRBV19; j_gene: TRBJ2-7; d_gene: .; abundance: .; CDR3nt: TGTGCCAGTAGTATGGGGAGAGGGAACAACGAGCAGTACTTC; CDR3aa: CASSMGRGNNEQYF
v_gene: TRBV6-1; j_gene: TRBJ2-1; d_gene: TRBD1; abundance: .; CDR3nt: TGTGCCAGCAATATCAGGGGGCCAGCTTACAATGAGCAGTTCTTC; CDR3aa: CASNIRGPAYNEQFF
v_gene: TRBV2; j_gene: TRBJ2-5; d_gene: .; abundance: .; CDR3nt: TGTGCCAGCGCAAGGAGGGGCACCCGGGAGACCCAGTACTTC; CDR3aa: CASARRGTRETQYF
v_gene: TRBV7-3; j_gene: TRBJ1-1; d_gene: TRBD1; abundance: .; CDR3nt: TGTGCCAGCAGCTTTCTACCCCGGACAGGGTTAGGCACTGAAGCTTTCTTT; CDR3aa: CASSFLPRTGLGTEAFF
v_gene: TRBV2; j_gene: TRBJ2-4; d_gene: TRBD1; abundance: .; CDR3nt: TGTGCCAGCAGGGCGACCGGACAGGGTTTGAAAAACATTCAGTACTTC; CDR3aa: CASRATGQGLKNIQYF
v_gene: TRBV5-4; j_gene: TRBJ1-1; d_gene: TRBD1; abundance: few; CDR3nt: TGTGCCAGCAGCATAGGGACAGGGGGCGGGAACACTGAAGCTTTCTTT; CDR3aa: CASSIGTGGGNTEAFF
v_gene: TRBV27; j_gene: TRBJ2-1; d_gene: TRBD2; abundance: .; CDR3nt: TGTGCCAGCAGTCGTCGCGGCGGGAGTATCCCCAGCTCCTACAATGAGCAGTTCTTC; CDR3aa: CASSRRGGSIPSSYNEQFF
v_gene: TRBV25-1; j_gene: TRBJ2-2; d_gene: TRBD1; abundance: .; CDR3nt: TGTGCCAGCAGTCGGCGGGACAGGGGGCAAACCGGGGAGCTGTTTTTT; CDR3aa: CASSRRDRGQTGELFF
v_gene: TRBV5-4; j_gene: TRBJ2-4; d_gene: .; abundance: .; CDR3nt: TGTGCCAGCAGCACGCGCCGTTCTAGCTTGGGAAACATTCAGTACTTC; CDR3aa: CASSTRRSSLGNIQYF
v_gene: TRBV27; j_gene: TRBJ2-7; d_gene: .; abundance: .; CDR3nt: TGTGCCAGCAGTTTTCTGGGCGGGAAGTCCTACGAGCAGTACTTC; CDR3aa: CASSFLGGKSYEQYF
v_gene: TRBV5-4; j_gene: TRBJ2-4; d_gene: TRBD1; abundance: .; CDR3nt: TGTGCCAGCAGCTCAGGGGGCAGGAACATTCAGTACTTC; CDR3aa: CASSSGGRNIQYF
v_gene: TRBV11-3; j_gene: TRBJ2-6; d_gene: .; abundance: .; CDR3nt: TGTGCCAGCAGCTTCGAGATCTCTGGGGCCAACGTCCTGACTTTC; CDR3aa: CASSFEISGANVLTF
v_gene: TRBV5-1; j_gene: TRBJ1-1; d_gene: .; abundance: few; CDR3nt: TGCGCCAGCAGCACCTCGGTGAGCGGTGAAGCTTTCTTT; CDR3aa: CASSTSVSGEAFF
v_gene: TRBV6-1; j_gene: TRBJ2-1; d_gene: TRBD1; abundance: .; CDR3nt: TGTGCCAGCAGCGACAGGGGGAATAATGAGCAGTTCTTC; CDR3aa: CASSDRGNNEQFF
v_gene: TRBV9; j_gene: TRBJ2-5; d_gene: .; abundance: .; CDR3nt: TGTGCCAGCAGCGGGCCCCAAGAGACCCAGTACTTC; CDR3aa: CASSGPQETQYF
v_gene: TRBV30; j_gene: TRBJ2-1; d_gene: TRBD2; abundance: once; CDR3nt: TGTGCCTGGACCCCTAGCGGGGATTACAATGAGCAGTTCTTC; CDR3aa: CAWTPSGDYNEQFF
v_gene: TRBV4-1; j_gene: TRBJ2-1; d_gene: .; abundance: .; CDR3nt: TGCGCCAGCAGCCAAGATAAAACTCTAGCAGACTCCTACAATGAGCAGTTCTTC; CDR3aa: CASSQDKTLADSYNEQFF
v_gene: TRBV7-9; j_gene: TRBJ2-1; d_gene: TRBD2; abundance: once; CDR3nt: TGTGCCAGCAGCCGTAGACTAGCGGGAAATAACAATGAGCAGTTCTTC; CDR3aa: CASSRRLAGNNNEQFF
v_gene: TRBV7-9; j_gene: TRBJ2-4; d_gene: .; abundance: .; CDR3nt: TGTGCCAGCAGCTTAGGTTCCAGGGACATTCAGTACTTC; CDR3aa: CASSLGSRDIQYF
v_gene: TRBV11-2; j_gene: TRBJ2-5; d_gene: TRBD2; abundance: .; CDR3nt: TGTGCCAGCAGCTTAAGCGGCGGGAGGGAGACCCAGTACTTC; CDR3aa: CASSLSGGRETQYF
v_gene: TRBV4-1; j_gene: TRBJ2-1; d_gene: .; abundance: .; CDR3nt: TGCGCCAGCAGCCAAGGCCTTAGTCCGGGACTTACCAATGAGCAGTTCTTC; CDR3aa: CASSQGLSPGLTNEQFF
v_gene: TRBV9; j_gene: TRBJ1-3; d_gene: TRBD1; abundance: .; CDR3nt: TGTGCCAGCAGCTTCCTTGGGGACAGCTCTGGAAACACCATATATTTT; CDR3aa: CASSFLGDSSGNTIYF
v_gene: TRBV28; j_gene: TRBJ2-6; d_gene: TRBD1; abundance: .; CDR3nt: TGTGCCAGCAGAACCGGGACAGGACCCTTCTGGGCCAACGTCCTGACTTTC; CDR3aa: CASRTGTGPFWANVLTF
v_gene: TRBV18; j_gene: TRBJ2-4; d_gene: TRBD2; abundance: .; CDR3nt: TGTGCCAGCTCACCACCCCTAGCGGGTGCGTCGGCACTAGCCAAAAACATTCAGTACTTC; CDR3aa: CASSPPLAGASALAKNIQYF
v_gene: TRBV5-1; j_gene: TRBJ2-5; d_gene: TRBD2; abundance: .; CDR3nt: TGCGCCAGCAGCATCGGGACTAGCGGGAAAGAGACCCAGTACTTC; CDR3aa: CASSIGTSGKETQYF